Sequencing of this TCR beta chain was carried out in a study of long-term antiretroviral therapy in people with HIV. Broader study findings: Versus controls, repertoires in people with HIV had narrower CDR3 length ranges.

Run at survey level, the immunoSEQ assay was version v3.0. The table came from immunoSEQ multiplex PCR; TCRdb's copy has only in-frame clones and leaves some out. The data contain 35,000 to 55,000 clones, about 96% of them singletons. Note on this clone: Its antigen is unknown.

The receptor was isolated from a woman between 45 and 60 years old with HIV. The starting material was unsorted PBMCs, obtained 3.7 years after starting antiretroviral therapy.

CDR3: CASKGLGLYEQYF. CDR3 bases: TGTGCCAGCAAGGGCCTGGGGCTATACGAGCAGTACTTC. The chain is built from TRBV27 and TRBJ2-7; the D gene is possibly TRBD1 (5 bases). Trimming removed 7 bases from V and 4 bases from J, with 14 bases in between. The CDR3 loop spans 13 amino acids. The germline gives CDR1 MNHEY, CDR2 SMNVEV (reference sequence).